This T cell receptor beta chain stems from a study of cytomegalovirus exposure and HLA in healthy donors. PCR involved 60 Vbeta and 13 Jbeta primers. The protocol was immunoSEQ multiplex PCR, while the TCRdb copy is restricted to in-frame clones and leaves out a portion. The profile covers over 200,000 clones, with approximately 82% appearing a single time and approximately 0.62% taken by the ten largest. Germline values: CDR1 SGHTA, CDR2 FQGNSA. V was cut by 5 bases and J by 6 bases, with 16 bases left in between. The CDR3 runs 14 residues. Study conclusions and caveats: An analysis that was carried out later associated 15,000 to 20,000 TCR beta sequences with HLA alleles at 0.05 false discovery rate.

A word on this clone: Its antigen remains unidentified.

The TCR sequence derives from a woman aged 40 to 49 in good health and CMV-seronegative. Sequencing was carried out using PBMCs. The chain joins TRBV7-2 to TRBJ1-2, with D possibly being TRBD1 (5 bases). The CDR3 is CASSQQVTADGYTF. In DNA, the CDR3 is TGTGCCAGCAGCCAACAGGTCACCGCGGATGGCTACACCTTC.